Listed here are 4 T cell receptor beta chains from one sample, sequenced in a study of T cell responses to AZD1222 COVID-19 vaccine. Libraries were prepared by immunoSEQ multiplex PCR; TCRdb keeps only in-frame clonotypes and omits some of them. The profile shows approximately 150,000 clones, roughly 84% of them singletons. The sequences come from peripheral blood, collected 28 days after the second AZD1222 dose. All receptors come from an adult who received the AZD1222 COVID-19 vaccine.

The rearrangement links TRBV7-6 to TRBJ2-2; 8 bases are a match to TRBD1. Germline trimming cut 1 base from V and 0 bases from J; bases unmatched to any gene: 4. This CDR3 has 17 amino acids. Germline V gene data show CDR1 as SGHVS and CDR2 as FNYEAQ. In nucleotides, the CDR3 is TGTGCCAGCAGCTTAGGGACAGGGCCTGCGAACACCGGGGAGCTGTTTTTT. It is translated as CASSLGTGPANTGELFF.

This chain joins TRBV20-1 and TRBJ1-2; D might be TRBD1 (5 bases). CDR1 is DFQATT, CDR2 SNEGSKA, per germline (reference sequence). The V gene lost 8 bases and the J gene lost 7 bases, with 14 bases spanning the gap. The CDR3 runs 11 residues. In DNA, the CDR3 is TGCAGTACTCAGGGAGTCCTTGGCTACACCTTC. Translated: CSTQGVLGYTF.

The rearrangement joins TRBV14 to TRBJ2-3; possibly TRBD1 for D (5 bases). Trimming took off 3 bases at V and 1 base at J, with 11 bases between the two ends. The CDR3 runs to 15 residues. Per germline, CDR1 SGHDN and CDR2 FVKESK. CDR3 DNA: TGTGCCAGCAGCCAGGCGACAGTCGGCACAGATACGCAGTATTTT. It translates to CASSQATVGTDTQYF.

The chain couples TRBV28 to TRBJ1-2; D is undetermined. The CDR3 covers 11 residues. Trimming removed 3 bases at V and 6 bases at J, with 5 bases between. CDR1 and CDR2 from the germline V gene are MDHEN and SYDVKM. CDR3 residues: CASSFFDGYTF. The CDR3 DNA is TGTGCCAGCAGTTTTTTCGATGGCTACACCTTC.